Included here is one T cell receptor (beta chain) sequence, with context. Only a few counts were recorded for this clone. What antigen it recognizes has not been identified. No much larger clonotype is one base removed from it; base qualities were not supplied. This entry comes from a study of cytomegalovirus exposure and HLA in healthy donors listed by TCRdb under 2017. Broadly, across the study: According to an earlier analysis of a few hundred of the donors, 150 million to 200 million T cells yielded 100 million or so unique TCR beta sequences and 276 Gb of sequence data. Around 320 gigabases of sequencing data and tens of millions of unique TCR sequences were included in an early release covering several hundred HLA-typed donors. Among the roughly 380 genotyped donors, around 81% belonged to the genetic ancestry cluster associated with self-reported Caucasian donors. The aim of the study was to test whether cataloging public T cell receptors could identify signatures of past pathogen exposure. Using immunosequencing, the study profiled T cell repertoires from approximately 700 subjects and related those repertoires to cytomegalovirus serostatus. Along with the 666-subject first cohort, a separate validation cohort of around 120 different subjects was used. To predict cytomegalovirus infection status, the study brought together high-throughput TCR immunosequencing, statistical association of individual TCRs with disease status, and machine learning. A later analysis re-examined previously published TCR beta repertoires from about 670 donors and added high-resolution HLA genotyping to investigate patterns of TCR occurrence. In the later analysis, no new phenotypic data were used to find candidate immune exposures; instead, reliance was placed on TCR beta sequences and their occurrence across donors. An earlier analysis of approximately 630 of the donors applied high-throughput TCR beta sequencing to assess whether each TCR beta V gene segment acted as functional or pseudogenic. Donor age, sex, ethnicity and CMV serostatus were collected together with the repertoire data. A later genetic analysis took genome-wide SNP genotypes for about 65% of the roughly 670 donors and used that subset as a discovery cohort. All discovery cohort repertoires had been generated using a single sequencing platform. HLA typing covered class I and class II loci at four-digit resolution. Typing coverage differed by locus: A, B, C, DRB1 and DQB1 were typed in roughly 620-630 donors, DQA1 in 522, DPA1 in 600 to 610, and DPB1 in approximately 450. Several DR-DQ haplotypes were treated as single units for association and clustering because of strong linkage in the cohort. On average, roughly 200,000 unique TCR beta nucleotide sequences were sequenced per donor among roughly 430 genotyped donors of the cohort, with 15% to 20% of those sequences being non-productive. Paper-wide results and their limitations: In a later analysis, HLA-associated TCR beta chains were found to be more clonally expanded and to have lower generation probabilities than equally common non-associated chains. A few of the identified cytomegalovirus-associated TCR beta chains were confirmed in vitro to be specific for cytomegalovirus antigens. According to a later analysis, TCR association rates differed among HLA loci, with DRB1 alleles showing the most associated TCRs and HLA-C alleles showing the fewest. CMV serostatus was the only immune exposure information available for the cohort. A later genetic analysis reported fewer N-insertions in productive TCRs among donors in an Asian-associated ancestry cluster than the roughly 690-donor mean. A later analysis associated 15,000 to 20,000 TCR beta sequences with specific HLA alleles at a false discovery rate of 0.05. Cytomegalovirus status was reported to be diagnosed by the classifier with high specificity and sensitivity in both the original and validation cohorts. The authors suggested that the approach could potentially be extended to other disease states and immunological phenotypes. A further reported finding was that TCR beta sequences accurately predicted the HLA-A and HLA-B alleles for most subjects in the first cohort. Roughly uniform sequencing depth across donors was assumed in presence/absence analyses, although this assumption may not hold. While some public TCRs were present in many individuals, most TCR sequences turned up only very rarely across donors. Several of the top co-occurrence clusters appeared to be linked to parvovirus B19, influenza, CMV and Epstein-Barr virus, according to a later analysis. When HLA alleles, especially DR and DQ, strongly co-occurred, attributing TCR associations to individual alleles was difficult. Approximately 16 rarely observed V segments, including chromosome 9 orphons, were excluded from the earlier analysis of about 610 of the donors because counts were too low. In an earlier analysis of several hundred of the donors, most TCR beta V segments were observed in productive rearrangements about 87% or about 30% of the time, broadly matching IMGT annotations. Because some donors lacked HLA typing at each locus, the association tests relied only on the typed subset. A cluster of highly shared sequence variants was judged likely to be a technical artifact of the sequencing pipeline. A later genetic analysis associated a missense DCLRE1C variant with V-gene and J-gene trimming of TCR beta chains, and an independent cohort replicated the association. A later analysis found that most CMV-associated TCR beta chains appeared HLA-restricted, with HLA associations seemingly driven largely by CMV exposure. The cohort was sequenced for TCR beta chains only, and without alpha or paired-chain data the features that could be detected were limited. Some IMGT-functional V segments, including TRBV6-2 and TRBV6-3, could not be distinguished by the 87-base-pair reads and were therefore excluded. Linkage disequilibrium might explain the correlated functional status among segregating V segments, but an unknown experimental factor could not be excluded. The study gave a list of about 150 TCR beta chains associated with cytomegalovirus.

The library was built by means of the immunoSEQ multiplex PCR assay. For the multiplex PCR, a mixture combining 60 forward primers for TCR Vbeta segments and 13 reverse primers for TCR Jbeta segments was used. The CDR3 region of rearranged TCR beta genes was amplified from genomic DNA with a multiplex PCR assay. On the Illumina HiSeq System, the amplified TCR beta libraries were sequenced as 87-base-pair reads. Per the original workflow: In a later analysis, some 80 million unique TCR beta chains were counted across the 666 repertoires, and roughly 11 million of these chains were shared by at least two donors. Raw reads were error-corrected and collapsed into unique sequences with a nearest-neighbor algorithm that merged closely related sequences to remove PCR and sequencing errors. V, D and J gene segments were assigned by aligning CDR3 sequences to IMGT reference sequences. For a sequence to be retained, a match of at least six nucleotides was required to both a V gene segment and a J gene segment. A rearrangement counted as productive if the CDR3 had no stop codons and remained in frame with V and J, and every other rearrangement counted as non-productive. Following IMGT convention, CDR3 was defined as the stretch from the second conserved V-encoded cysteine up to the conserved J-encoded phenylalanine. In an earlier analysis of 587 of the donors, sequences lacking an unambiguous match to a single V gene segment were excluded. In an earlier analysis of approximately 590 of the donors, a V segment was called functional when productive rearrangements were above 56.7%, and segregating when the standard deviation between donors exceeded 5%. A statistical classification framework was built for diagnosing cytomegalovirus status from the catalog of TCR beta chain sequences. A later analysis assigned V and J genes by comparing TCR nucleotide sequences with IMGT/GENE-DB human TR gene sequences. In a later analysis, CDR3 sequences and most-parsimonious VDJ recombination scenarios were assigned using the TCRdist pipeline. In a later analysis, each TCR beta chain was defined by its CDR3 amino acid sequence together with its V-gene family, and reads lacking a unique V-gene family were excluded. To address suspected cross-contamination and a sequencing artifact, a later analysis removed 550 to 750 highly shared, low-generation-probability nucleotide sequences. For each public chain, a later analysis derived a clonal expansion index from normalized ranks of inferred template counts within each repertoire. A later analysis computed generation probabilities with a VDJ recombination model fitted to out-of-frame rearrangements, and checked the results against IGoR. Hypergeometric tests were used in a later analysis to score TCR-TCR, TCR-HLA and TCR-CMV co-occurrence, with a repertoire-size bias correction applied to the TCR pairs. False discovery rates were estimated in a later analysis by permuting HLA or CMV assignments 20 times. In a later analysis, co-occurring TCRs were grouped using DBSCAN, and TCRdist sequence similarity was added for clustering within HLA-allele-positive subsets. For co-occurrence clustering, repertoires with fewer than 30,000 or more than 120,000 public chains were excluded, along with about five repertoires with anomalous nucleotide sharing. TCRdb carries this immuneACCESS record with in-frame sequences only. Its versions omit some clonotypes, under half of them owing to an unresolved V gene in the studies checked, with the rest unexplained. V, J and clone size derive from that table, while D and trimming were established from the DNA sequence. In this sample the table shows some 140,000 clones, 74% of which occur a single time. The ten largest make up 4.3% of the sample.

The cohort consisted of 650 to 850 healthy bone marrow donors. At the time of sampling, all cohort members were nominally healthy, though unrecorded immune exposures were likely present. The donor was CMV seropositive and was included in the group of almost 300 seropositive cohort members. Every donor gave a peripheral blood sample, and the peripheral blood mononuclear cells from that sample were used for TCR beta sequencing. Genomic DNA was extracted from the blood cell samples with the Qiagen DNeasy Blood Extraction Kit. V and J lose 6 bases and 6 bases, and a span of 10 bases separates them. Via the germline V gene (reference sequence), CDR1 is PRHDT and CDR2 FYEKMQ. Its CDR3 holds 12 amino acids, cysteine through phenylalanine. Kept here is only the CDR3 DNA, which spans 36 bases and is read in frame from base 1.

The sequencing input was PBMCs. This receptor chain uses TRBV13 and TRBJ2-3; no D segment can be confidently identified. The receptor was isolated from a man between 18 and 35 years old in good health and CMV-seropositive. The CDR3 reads CASSLRFDTQYF. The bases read TGTGCCAGCAGTCTGAGGTTCGATACGCAGTATTTT.